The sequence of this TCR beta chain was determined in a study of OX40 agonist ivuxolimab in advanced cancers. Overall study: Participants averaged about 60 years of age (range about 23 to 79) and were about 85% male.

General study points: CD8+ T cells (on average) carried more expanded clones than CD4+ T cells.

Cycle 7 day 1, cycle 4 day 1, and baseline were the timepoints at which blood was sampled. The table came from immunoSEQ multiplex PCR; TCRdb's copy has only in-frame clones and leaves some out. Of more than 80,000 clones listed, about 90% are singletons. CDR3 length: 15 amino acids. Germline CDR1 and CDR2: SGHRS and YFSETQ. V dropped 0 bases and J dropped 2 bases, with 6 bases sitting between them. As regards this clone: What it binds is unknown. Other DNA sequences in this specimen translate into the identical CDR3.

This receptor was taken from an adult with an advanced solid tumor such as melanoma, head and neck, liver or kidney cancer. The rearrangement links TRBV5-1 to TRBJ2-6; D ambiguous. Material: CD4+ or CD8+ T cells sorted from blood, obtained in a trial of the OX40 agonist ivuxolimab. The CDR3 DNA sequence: TGCGCCAGCAGCTTGGAAGGCGCTGGGGCCAACGTCCTGACTTTC. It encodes CASSLEGAGANVLTF. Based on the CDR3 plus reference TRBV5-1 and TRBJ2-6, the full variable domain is KAGVTQTPRYLIKTRGQQVTLSCSPISGHRSVSWYQQTPGQGLQFLFEYFSETQRNKGNFPGRFSGRQFSNSRSEMNVSTLELGDSALYLCASSLEGAGANVLTFGAGSRLTVL.